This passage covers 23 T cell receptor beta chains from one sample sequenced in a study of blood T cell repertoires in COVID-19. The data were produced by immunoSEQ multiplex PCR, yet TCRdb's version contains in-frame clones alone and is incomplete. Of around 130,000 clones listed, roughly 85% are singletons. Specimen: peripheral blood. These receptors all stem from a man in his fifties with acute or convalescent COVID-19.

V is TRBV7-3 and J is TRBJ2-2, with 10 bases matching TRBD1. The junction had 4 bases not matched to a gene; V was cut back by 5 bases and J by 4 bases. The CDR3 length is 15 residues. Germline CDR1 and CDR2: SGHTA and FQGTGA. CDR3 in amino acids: CASSTRQGATGELFF. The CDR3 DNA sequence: TGTGCCAGCAGCACCCGACAGGGGGCCACCGGGGAGCTGTTTTTT.

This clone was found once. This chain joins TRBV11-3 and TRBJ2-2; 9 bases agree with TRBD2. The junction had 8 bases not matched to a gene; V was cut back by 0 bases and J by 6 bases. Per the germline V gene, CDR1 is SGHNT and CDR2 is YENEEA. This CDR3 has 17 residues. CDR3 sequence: CASSLDLGTSPPGELFF. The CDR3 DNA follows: TGTGCCAGCAGCTTAGATTTGGGGACTAGCCCCCCCGGGGAGCTGTTTTTT.

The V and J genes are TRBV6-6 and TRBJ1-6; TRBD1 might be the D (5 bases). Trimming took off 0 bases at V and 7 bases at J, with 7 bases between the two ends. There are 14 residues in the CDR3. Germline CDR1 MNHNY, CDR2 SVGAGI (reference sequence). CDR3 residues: CASSYSPGNSPLHF. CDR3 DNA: TGTGCCAGCAGTTACTCGCCAGGGAATTCACCCCTCCACTTT.

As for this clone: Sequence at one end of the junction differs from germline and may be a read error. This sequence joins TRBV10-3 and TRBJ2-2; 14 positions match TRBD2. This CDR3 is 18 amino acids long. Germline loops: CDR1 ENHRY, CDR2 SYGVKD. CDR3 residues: CATSPGTSGRPNTGELFF. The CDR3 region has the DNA TGTGCCACCAGTCCCGGGACTAGCGGGAGACCGAACACCGGGGAGCTGTTTTTT.

CDR3 amino acids: CASSFQNTANYGYTF. The CDR3 coding sequence is TGTGCCAGCAGCTTTCAAAACACCGCTAACTATGGCTACACCTTC. This rearrangement joins TRBV5-5 to TRBJ1-2; no firm D call. Trimming stripped 2 bases from V and 0 bases from J, with 11 bases between. Germline-derived CDR1 and CDR2 are SGHKS and YYEKEE (reference sequence). The CDR3 consists of 15 residues.

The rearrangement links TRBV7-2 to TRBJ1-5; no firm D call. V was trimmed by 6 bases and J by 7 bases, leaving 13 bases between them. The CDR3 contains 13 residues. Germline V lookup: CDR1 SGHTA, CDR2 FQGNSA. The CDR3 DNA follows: TGTGCCAGCAGGCGGGAGAACGGCCAGCCCCAGCATTTT. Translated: CASRRENGQPQHF.

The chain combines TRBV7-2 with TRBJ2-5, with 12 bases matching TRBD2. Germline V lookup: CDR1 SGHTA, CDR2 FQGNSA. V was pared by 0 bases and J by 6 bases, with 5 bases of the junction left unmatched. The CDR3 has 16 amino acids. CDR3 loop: CASSLAGTSGFQTQYF. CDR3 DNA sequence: TGTGCCAGCAGCTTAGCGGGGACTAGCGGGTTTCAGACCCAGTACTTC.

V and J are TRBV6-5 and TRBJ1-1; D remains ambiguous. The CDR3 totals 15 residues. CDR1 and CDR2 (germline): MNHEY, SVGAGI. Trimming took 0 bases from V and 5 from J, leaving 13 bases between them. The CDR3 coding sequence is TGTGCCAGCAGTTACTCTCCCAGGAGAGGGACTGAAGCTTTCTTT. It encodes CASSYSPRRGTEAFF.

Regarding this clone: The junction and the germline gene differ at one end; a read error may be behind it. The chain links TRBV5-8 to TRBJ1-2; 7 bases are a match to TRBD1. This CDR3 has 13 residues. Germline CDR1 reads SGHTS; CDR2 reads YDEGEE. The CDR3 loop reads CASSSRHRGRGAF. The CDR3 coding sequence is TGTGCCAGCAGCTCCCGACACAGGGGACGGGGAGCCTTC. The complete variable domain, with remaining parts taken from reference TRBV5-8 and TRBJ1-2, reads EAGVTQSPTHLIKTRGQQATLRCSPISGHTSVYWYQQALGLGLQFLLWYDEGEERNRGNFPPRFSGRQFPNYSSELNVNALELEDSALYLCASSSRHRGRGAFGSGTRLTVV.

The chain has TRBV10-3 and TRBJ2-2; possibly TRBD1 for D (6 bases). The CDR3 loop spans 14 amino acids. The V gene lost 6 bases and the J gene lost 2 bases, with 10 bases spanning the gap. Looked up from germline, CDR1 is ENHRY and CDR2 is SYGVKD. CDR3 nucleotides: TGTGCCATCAGAGGGGACATAAACACCGGGGAGCTGTTTTTT. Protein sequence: CAIRGDINTGELFF.

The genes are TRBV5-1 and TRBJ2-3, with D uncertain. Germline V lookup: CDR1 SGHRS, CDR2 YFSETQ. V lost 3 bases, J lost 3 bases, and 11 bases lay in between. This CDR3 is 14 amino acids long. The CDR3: CASSSAPGTDTQYF. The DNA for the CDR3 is TGCGCCAGCAGCTCCGCCCCCGGGACAGATACGCAGTATTTT. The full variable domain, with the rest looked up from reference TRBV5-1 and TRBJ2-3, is KAGVTQTPRYLIKTRGQQVTLSCSPISGHRSVSWYQQTPGQGLQFLFEYFSETQRNKGNFPGRFSGRQFSNSRSEMNVSTLELGDSALYLCASSSAPGTDTQYFGPGTRLTVL.

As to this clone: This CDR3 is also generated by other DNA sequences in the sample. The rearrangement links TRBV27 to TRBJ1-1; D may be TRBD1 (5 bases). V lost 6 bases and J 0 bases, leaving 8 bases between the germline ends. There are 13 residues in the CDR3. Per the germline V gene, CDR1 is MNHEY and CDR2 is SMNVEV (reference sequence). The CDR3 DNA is TGTGCCAGCAGCCTACAGGTGAACACTGAAGCTTTCTTT. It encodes CASSLQVNTEAFF.

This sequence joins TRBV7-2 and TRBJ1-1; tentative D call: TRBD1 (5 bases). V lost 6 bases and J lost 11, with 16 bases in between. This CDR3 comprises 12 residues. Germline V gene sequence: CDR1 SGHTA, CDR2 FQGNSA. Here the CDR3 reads CASSLMGGRAFF. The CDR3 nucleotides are TGTGCCAGCAGTCTAATGGGGGGTAGGGCTTTCTTT.

The DNA of the CDR3 is TGCGCCAGCAGCTTGGAATCAGGTGCCTACTATGGCTACACCTTC. It translates to CASSLESGAYYGYTF. This rearrangement joins TRBV5-1 to TRBJ1-2, with D hard to call. Deletions cut 0 bases from V and 3 bases from J, with 12 bases between. CDR3 length: 15 amino acids. The V gene's germline CDR1 is SGHRS and CDR2 YFSETQ.

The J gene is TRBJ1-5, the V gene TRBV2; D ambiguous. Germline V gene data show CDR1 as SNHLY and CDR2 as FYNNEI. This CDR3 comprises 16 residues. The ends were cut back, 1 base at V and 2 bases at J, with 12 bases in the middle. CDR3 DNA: TGTGCCAGCAGTGAAGGGGCAGTACGACGCAATCAGCCCCAGCATTTT. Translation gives CASSEGAVRRNQPQHF.

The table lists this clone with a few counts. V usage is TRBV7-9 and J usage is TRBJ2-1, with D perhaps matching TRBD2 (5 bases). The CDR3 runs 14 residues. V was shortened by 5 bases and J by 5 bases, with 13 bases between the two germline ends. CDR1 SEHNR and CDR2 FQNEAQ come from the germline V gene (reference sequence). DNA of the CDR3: TGTGCCAGCAGCAGGGAGACTTATAACAATGAGCAGTTCTTC. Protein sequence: CASSRETYNNEQFF.

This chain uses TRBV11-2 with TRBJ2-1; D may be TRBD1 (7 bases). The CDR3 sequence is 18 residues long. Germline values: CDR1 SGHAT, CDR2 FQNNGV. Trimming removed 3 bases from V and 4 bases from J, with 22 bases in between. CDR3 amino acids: CASSFRGRRLGSYNEQFF. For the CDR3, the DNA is TGTGCCAGCAGCTTCAGGGGGAGGAGACTAGGCTCTTACAATGAGCAGTTCTTC.

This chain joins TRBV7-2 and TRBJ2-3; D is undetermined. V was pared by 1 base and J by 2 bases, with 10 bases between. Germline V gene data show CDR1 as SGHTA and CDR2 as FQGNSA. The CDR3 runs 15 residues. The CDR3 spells CASSLGSTNTDTQYF. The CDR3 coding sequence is TGTGCCAGCAGCTTAGGTTCTACCAACACAGATACGCAGTATTTT.

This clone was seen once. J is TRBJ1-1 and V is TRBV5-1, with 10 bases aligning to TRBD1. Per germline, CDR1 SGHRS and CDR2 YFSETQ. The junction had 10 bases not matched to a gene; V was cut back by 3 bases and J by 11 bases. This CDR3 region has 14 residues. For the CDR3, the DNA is TGCGCCAGCAGCTCTGGACAGGGGGATCGGTCGGCTTTCTTT. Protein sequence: CASSSGQGDRSAFF.

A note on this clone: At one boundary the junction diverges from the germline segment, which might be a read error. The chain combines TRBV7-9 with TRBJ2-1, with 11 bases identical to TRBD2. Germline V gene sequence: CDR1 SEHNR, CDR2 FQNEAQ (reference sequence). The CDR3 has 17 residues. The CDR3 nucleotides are TGTGCCAGCAACTTATGGGCTAGCGGGGGGCACTACAATGAGCAGTTCTTC. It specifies CASNLWASGGHYNEQFF. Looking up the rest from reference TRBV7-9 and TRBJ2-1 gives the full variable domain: DTGVSQNPRHKITKRGQNVTFRCDPISEHNRLYWYRQTLGQGPEFLTYFQNEAQLEKSRLLSDRFSAERPKGSFSTLEIQRTEQGDSAMYLCASNLWASGGHYNEQFFGPGTRLTVL.

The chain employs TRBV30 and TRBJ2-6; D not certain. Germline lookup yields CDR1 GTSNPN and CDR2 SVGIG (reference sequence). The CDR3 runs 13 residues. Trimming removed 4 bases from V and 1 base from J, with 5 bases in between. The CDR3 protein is CAWILSGANVLTF. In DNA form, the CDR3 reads TGTGCCTGGATCCTTTCTGGGGCCAACGTCCTGACTTTC.

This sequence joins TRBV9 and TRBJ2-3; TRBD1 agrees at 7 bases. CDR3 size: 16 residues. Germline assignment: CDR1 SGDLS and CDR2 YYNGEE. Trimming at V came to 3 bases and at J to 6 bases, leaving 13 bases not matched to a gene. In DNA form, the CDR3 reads TGTGCCAGCAGCGCGCAGGGACAGCTTCGAAAGGATACGCAGTATTTT. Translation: CASSAQGQLRKDTQYF.

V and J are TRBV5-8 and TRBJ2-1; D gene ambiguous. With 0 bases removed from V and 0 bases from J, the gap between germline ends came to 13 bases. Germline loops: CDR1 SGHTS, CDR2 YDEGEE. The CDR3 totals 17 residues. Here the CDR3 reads CASSLAVGLSSYNEQFF. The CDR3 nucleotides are TGTGCCAGCAGCTTGGCCGTTGGGCTCAGCTCCTACAATGAGCAGTTCTTC. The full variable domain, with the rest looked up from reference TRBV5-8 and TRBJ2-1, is EAGVTQSPTHLIKTRGQQATLRCSPISGHTSVYWYQQALGLGLQFLLWYDEGEERNRGNFPPRFSGRQFPNYSSELNVNALELEDSALYLCASSLAVGLSSYNEQFFGPGTRLTVL.